Sequencing of this T cell receptor beta chain was carried out in a study of glioma-infiltrating T cells. Regarding the study as a whole: Tissue and blood shared very few CDR3 sequences. Tissue-blood divergence was below expectation in non-neoplastic patients, above in gliomas.

On this clonotype: The target antigen is unknown. A much larger clone sits a single nucleotide away, making a read error possible.

Using RNA template, CDR3s of TCR alpha and beta were amplified with iRepertoire arm-PCR. One-step reverse transcription and amplification started from about 100-400 ng of tissue mRNA or PBMC total RNA. Via MiXCR, TCRdb re-called the multiplex PCR reads, giving one row per CDR3 protein. The repertoire holds about 89,000 distinct CDR3 sequences, with 20% to 25% as singletons. This clonotype was sampled from a human donor with low-grade glioma or glioblastoma, undergoing nonglioma brain surgery, or in good health (not recorded which). The sequenced sample consisted of glioma tissue, nonneoplastic brain tissue, or PBMCs (not recorded which).

CDR3: CASSFLLRGGAYSKQPQHF. The CDR3 DNA follows: TGTGCCAGCAGTTTCCTCCTAAGGGGGGGGGCGTATAGCAAGCAGCCCCAGCATTTT. V and J are TRBV12-3 or TRBV12-4 and TRBJ1-5; maybe TRBD1 (6 bases). This CDR3 is 19 amino acids long.